What follows describes a single T cell receptor (beta chain). These data come from a study of shared clonotypes between healthy human individuals. Some clones are missing from TCRdb's copy, which holds only in-frame ones; the method was immunoSEQ multiplex PCR. The data hold 950,000 to 1,100,000 clones, with more than 75% observed a single time. This CDR3 has 16 residues. V shed 5 bases and J shed 6 bases, with 21 bases lying between them. Germline CDR1 reads WNHNN; CDR2 reads SYGVQD (reference sequence). This rearrangement joins TRBV10-1 to TRBJ2-3, with D perhaps matching TRBD2 (5 bases). Sequencing was performed on memory CD4+ T cells from PBMCs. Subset denoted: CD45RA-negative fraction. This sequence was found in a man between 18 and 29 years old in good health. Some clones in this sample may be carry-over from other donors' samples. The CDR3, as DNA: TGCGCCAGCAGTCCTACGGGGTACGGGCCGTCGGATACGCAGTATTTT. Residues: CASSPTGYGPSDTQYF.